The TCR beta chain described here comes from a study of cytomegalovirus exposure and HLA in healthy donors. This clone has a single count. Assay used: immunoSEQ multiplex PCR; TCRdb lists only in-frame clones, some missing. The sample lists some 150,000 clones, just over 90% seen once, with under 0.8% in the top ten. Donors were drawn from the approximately 130-subject validation cohort, separate from the approximately 620-subject first cohort. V dropped 5 bases and J dropped 0 bases, with 16 bases sitting between them. The CDR3 consists of 17 residues. Germline-derived CDR1 and CDR2 are LNHDA and SQIVND (reference sequence).

The sample was PBMCs. V is TRBV19 and J is TRBJ1-4, with a weak D call TRBD1 (6 bases). The TCR was taken from a man aged 18 to 35 in good health and CMV-seronegative. The CDR3 sequence: CASSFLSAGATNEKLFF. Written as DNA, the CDR3 is TGTGCCAGTAGTTTCCTTTCCGCAGGGGCAACTAATGAAAAACTGTTTTTT.